A selection of T cell receptor beta chains follows, all from one sample in a study of blood T cell repertoires in COVID-19. Produced via immunoSEQ multiplex PCR; TCRdb's table is partial and in-frame only. The table has roughly 200,000 clones, about 76% seen once. The source material was peripheral blood. These receptors came from a woman in her thirties or forties with COVID-19, enrolled during active disease. The CDR3 runs from the conserved cysteine through the conserved F or W. A D gene is named only where the DNA matches it firmly. The size field is filled for only some rows; it gives once, few, many or a size class.

14	TRBV24-1	TRBD2	NA	TRBJ2-2	CATMGRENTGELFF	TGTGCCACCATGGGGCGGGAGAATACCGGGGAGCTGTTTTTT
12	TRBV27	NA	once	TRBJ2-1	CASSRGNNEQFF	TGTGCCAGCTCGAGGGGGAACAATGAGCAGTTCTTC
14	TRBV19	NA	NA	TRBJ2-7	CASSPLGQGYEQYF	TGTGCCAGTAGTCCCCTAGGACAAGGCTACGAGCAGTACTTC
13	TRBV4-1	NA	NA	TRBJ2-5	CASSQSSKETQYF	TGCGCCAGCAGCCAGTCAAGCAAAGAGACCCAGTACTTC
16	TRBV28	TRBD2	NA	TRBJ2-7	CASSWASGRMAYEQYF	TGTGCCAGCAGTTGGGCTAGCGGGCGTATGGCCTACGAGCAGTACTTC
15	TRBV29-1	TRBD2	NA	TRBJ2-2	CSVELAGWYTGELFF	TGCAGCGTTGAACTAGCGGGATGGTACACCGGGGAGCTGTTTTTT
12	TRBV10-3	NA	NA	TRBJ2-5	CAIGRDQETQYF	TGTGCCATCGGCAGGGACCAAGAGACCCAGTACTTC
14	TRBV5-6	NA	NA	TRBJ1-5	CASSPGGSNQPQHF	TGTGCCAGCAGCCCGGGGGGAAGCAATCAGCCCCAGCATTTT
13	TRBV7-2	TRBD1	NA	TRBJ1-2	CASSFGTESGYTF	TGTGCCAGCAGCTTTGGGACAGAGTCTGGCTACACCTTC
15	TRBV7-9	TRBD2	few	TRBJ2-7	CASSLVLAGAYEQYF	TGTGCCAGCAGCTTAGTCCTTGCGGGGGCCTACGAGCAGTACTTC
16	TRBV3-1/TRBV3-2	NA	NA	TRBJ1-1	CASSPRQAPLGTEAFF	TGTGCCAGCAGCCCCCGACAGGCACCCCTAGGCACTGAAGCTTTCTTT
13	TRBV2	NA	NA	TRBJ1-5	CASGPGNNQPQHF	TGTGCCAGCGGGCCAGGGAACAATCAGCCCCAGCATTTT
16	TRBV19	TRBD1	once	TRBJ2-2	CASTMRWTGNTGELFF	TGTGCCAGTACCATGAGATGGACAGGGAACACCGGGGAGCTGTTTTTT
14	TRBV7-2	TRBD2	NA	TRBJ2-3	CATGTSGSTDTQYF	TGTGCCACCGGGACTAGCGGAAGCACAGATACGCAGTATTTT
14	TRBV18	NA	NA	TRBJ2-7	CASSPQESRYEQYF	TGTGCCAGCTCACCACAGGAGTCCCGCTACGAGCAGTACTTC
13	TRBV3-1/TRBV3-2	NA	NA	TRBJ1-2	CASSPSPTRGYTF	TGTGCCAGCAGCCCAAGCCCCACTAGGGGCTACACCTTC
11	TRBV5-8	NA	NA	TRBJ1-1	CASSLRQRAFF	TGTGCCAGCAGCCTAAGACAACGAGCTTTCTTT
13	TRBV29-1	NA	once	TRBJ1-1	CSVIRGIGEKAFF	TGCAGCGTTATTAGGGGGATAGGGGAGAAAGCTTTCTTT
14	TRBV18	NA	NA	TRBJ2-7	CASSPEQVSYEQYF	TGTGCCAGCTCACCTGAACAGGTCTCCTACGAGCAGTACTTC
14	TRBV7-2	NA	NA	TRBJ1-1	CASTKNGGDTEAFF	TGTGCCAGCACCAAAAACGGGGGGGACACTGAAGCTTTCTTT
20	TRBV3-1/TRBV3-2	TRBD2	NA	TRBJ2-1	CASSQDRTSGGARSYNEQFF	TGTGCCAGCAGCCAAGATCGGACTAGCGGGGGGGCCCGCTCCTACAATGAGCAGTTCTTC
13	TRBV25-1	NA	NA	TRBJ2-3	CASSSKLTDTQYF	TGTGCCAGCAGTTCGAAACTCACAGATACGCAGTATTTT
13	TRBV12-5	NA	NA	TRBJ1-5	CASARVVNQPQHF	TGTGCTAGTGCGAGGGTGGTAAATCAGCCCCAGCATTTT
16	TRBV5-1	TRBD1	NA	TRBJ2-2	CASSLGGTGPTGELFF	TGCGCCAGCAGCTTGGGGGGGACAGGCCCCACCGGGGAGCTGTTTTTT
16	TRBV27	TRBD1	NA	TRBJ1-1	CASSLSGTGVNTEAFF	TGTGCCAGCAGTTTATCAGGGACAGGGGTGAACACTGAAGCTTTCTTT
15	TRBV6-5	TRBD2	NA	TRBJ2-7	CASSYEREVGYEQYF	TGTGCCAGCAGTTACGAGCGGGAGGTTGGGTACGAGCAGTACTTC
16	TRBV6-5	TRBD1	NA	TRBJ1-5	CASSSRETGGDQPQHF	TGTGCCAGCAGTTCCCGGGAAACAGGGGGAGATCAGCCCCAGCATTTT
16	TRBV15	TRBD2	NA	TRBJ2-1	CATSTSGGPRANEQFF	TGTGCCACGTCGACTAGCGGGGGGCCTCGTGCTAATGAGCAGTTCTTC
13	TRBV11-2	NA	NA	TRBJ2-1	CASSLVRDSGQFF	TGTGCCAGCAGCTTAGTTAGGGATAGCGGGCAGTTCTTC
13	TRBV12-3/TRBV12-4	NA	NA	TRBJ1-2	CASSLTGSYGYTF	TGTGCCAGCAGTTTAACAGGTAGCTATGGCTACACCTTC
17	TRBV9	NA	few	TRBJ1-3	CASSTTPGRFSGNTIYF	TGTGCCAGCAGCACAACACCAGGTCGGTTCTCGGGAAACACCATATATTTT
12	TRBV7-9	NA	NA	TRBJ1-4	CASSSRDEKLFF	TGTGCCAGCAGCTCACGAGATGAAAAACTGTTTTTT
15	TRBV7-2	TRBD1	NA	TRBJ1-2	CASSSTGTGAYGYTF	TGTGCCAGCAGCTCAACCGGGACAGGGGCCTATGGCTACACCTTC
15	TRBV6-5	NA	once	TRBJ1-4	CASSLSGTTNEKLFF	TGTGCCAGCAGCCTCTCGGGAACAACTAATGAAAAACTGTTTTTT
14	TRBV7-9	NA	NA	TRBJ2-7	CASSYLGNPYEQYF	TGTGCCAGCAGCTACTTGGGCAACCCCTACGAGCAGTACTTC
14	TRBV19	NA	NA	TRBJ2-6	CASIPGAGANVLTF	TGTGCCAGCATCCCCGGGGCTGGGGCCAACGTCCTGACTTTC
14	TRBV4-1	TRBD1	many	TRBJ1-5	CASSLEQGGQPQHF	TGCGCCAGCAGCCTCGAACAGGGGGGTCAGCCCCAGCATTTT
16	TRBV9	TRBD1	NA	TRBJ1-1	CASSVSSGGGGTEAFF	TGTGCCAGCAGCGTAAGCTCAGGAGGGGGCGGAACTGAAGCTTTCTTT
15	TRBV4-2	NA	few	TRBJ1-2	CASSPLTGSLDGYTF	TGTGCCAGCAGCCCCCTAACAGGATCCCTCGACGGCTACACCTTC
15	TRBV7-2	NA	NA	TRBJ2-6	CASTLSGSGANVLTF	TGTGCCAGCACCCTATCAGGCTCTGGGGCCAACGTCCTGACTTTC
15	TRBV7-2	NA	NA	TRBJ2-2	CASSLQGAFTGELFF	TGTGCCAGCAGCTTACAGGGTGCGTTTACCGGGGAGCTGTTTTTT